Sequencing of this T cell receptor beta chain was carried out in a study of vaccination effects on CD4 cells after COVID-19. Comments on this clone: Its antigen is unidentified.

It was after around 10 days of culture that CD4+ T cells were isolated. Participants were given two doses of BNT162b2 or mRNA-1273 vaccine. On both days 3 and 7, half of the culture medium was replaced with IL-2 medium. The data were produced by immunoSEQ multiplex PCR, yet TCRdb's version contains in-frame clones alone and is incomplete. The sample contains tens of thousands of clones, 65% to 80% of which appear only once. The sequencing here drew on CD4+ T cells from PBMCs cultured without peptide, taken after COVID-19 vaccination. The TCR originated in a human donor who received a COVID-19 vaccine.

DNA for the CDR3: TGTGCCAGCAGTGAACAACAGGGGGCTGGGCGGCCCCAGCATTTT. Its translation is CASSEQQGAGRPQHF. The chain employs TRBV6-1 and TRBJ1-5, with 9 bases lining up with TRBD1. The germline V gene encodes CDR1 MNHNS and CDR2 SASEGT. There are 15 residues in the CDR3. With 2 bases clipped from V and 9 bases from J, the junction kept 8 bases outside the gene matches.